The entry below gives a single T cell receptor beta chain sequence along with its context. The source of the sample is a study of CD8 T cells in ankylosing spondylitis. In TCRdb, the 5' RACE reads were re-called with MiXCR into one record per CDR3 protein. The sample consists of approximately 110,000 distinct CDR3 sequences, approximately 25% of them appearing once. Germline V gives CDR1 LGHNA, CDR2 YNFKEQ. This CDR3 spans 15 amino acids. V trimming: 3 bases; J trimming: 4 bases; junction bases outside the gene matches: 4. The sample consisted of synovial fluid, either unsorted or a sorted T cell fraction (not recorded which). V gene TRBV4-2 combines with J gene TRBJ2-3; 10 bases agree with TRBD2. This sequence was found in a male donor with ankylosing spondylitis. The chain's CDR3 is CASSQGLANADTQYF. The CDR3 DNA sequence: TGTGCCAGCAGCCAGGGACTAGCGAACGCAGATACGCAGTATTTT.